This paragraph covers one TCR beta chain sequence. The germline gene is not matched at one end of the junction; a read error may be the cause. This sample is drawn from a study of cytomegalovirus exposure and HLA in healthy donors. The PCR had 60 Vbeta and 13 Jbeta primers. Sequencing was performed with immunoSEQ multiplex PCR; in TCRdb, only in-frame clones are kept and a portion is missing. In the table there are about 170,000 clones, 82% of which are singletons. Material: PBMCs. The sequence was obtained from a male donor in good health and CMV-seronegative.

CDR3 DNA sequence: TGTTCCAGCAGCTTAGTCGCCGGAACTAGCGGGGGACGGGCCGGGGAGCTGTTTTTT. This sequence encodes CSSSLVAGTSGGRAGELFF. The V gene is TRBV7-9, the J gene TRBJ2-2; 11 bases align to TRBD2. Germline CDR1 SEHNR, CDR2 FQNEAQ (reference sequence). The CDR3 totals 19 residues.